The 20 T cell receptor beta chains below come from one sample, sequenced in a study of tumor and adjacent non-tumor tissue in lung cancer. This sample's RNA came from whole unsorted tissue. TCRbeta libraries were built with three rounds of nested PCR, modified from ARM-PCR. One entry per CDR3 protein, called by TCRdb with MiXCR from the multiplex PCR reads. The table shows 77,000 or so distinct CDR3 sequences, with under 85% occurring only once. Sequenced sample: lung tumor tissue. Receptors were obtained from a woman in her fifties or sixties with non-small cell lung cancer.

This chain uses TRBV11-2 with TRBJ2-2, with D perhaps TRBD2 (5 bases). Per germline, CDR1 SGHAT and CDR2 FQNNGV. Trimming cost V 8 bases and J 13 bases, with 23 bases left between them. The CDR3 contains 14 residues. For the CDR3, the DNA is TGTGCCAGCGGCTATACTAGAGGCACCGGGATGCTGTTTTTT. Its protein product is CASGYTRGTGMLFF.

Remarks on this clonotype: A junction end diverges from the germline sequence, so it may reflect a read error. The chain links TRBV6-5 to TRBJ2-1; maybe TRBD1 (5 bases). Germline CDR1 reads MNHEY; CDR2 reads SVGAGI. The CDR3 covers 13 residues. CDR3 protein: CTSSNNRGHEQFF. CDR3 sequence (DNA): TGTACCAGCAGTAACAATAGGGGCCATGAGCAGTTCTTC.

As regards this clonotype: One end of the junction is discordant with germline, which a read error may explain. The rearrangement uses TRBV6-5 and TRBJ2-4, with TRBD2 matching 9 bases. The CDR3 has 16 residues. Germline CDR1 and CDR2: MNHEY and SVGAGI. CDR3 in DNA: TGTGCCAGCAGTGGACCTAGCGGGGTAGTCAAACACATTCAGTATTTC. It encodes CASSGPSGVVKHIQYF.

This rearrangement joins TRBV11-2 to TRBJ2-3; D is undetermined. The CDR3 is 16 amino acids. V dropped 5 bases and J dropped 8 bases, with 23 bases sitting between them. Germline V gene data show CDR1 as SGHAT and CDR2 as FQNNGV. CDR3 coding DNA: TGTGCCAGCAGCCCGGTGGGTTACCAGCTTCCAAGTACGCAGTATTTT. It yields the protein CASSPVGYQLPSTQYF.

This sequence joins TRBV5-1 and TRBJ2-2; no reliable D call. Between the trimmed V and J ends, which lost 0 bases and 1 base, there was a span of 4 bases. This CDR3 is 14 amino acids long. Germline V lookup: CDR1 SGHRS, CDR2 YFSETQ. The CDR3 reads CASSLDGNTGELFF. DNA of the CDR3: TGCGCCAGCAGCTTGGACGGGAACACCGGGGAGCTGTTTTTT.

Details on this clonotype: This sequence may be a read error, since a much larger clone differs from it by one base. The rearrangement links TRBV19 to TRBJ2-5, with D possibly being TRBD1 (6 bases). Germline V CDR1 and CDR2: LNHDA, SQIVND (reference sequence). The CDR3 is made up of 14 amino acids. V was clipped by 8 bases and J by 4 bases, with 17 bases between them. The CDR3 DNA reads as TGTGCCAGTTCCAGGGGAAAGTTTCCAGAGACCCAGTACTTC. Protein product: CASSRGKFPETQYF. Together with reference TRBV19 and TRBJ2-5, the CDR3 gives the full variable domain: DGGITQSPKYLFRKEGQNVTLSCEQNLNHDAMYWYRQDPGQGLRLIYYSQIVNDFQKGDIAEGYSVSREKKESFPLTVTSAQKNPTAFYLCASSRGKFPETQYFGPGTRLLVL.

This clonotype was seen a single time. This CDR3 is missing its conserved last phenylalanine or tryptophan, likely due to a read error. V is TRBV6-5 and J is TRBJ2-7; TRBD2 matches 7 bases. CDR3 length: 16 residues. Germline CDR1 MNHEY, CDR2 SVGAGI. V lost 2 bases to trimming and J lost 7 bases; unmatched junction nucleotides: 14. The CDR3 loop is CASSYGGVGENNEQYI. CDR3 nucleotides: TGTGCCAGCAGTTACGGGGGGGTGGGAGAGAATAATGAGCAGTACATC.

The count of this clonotype is one. V and J are TRBV20-1 and TRBJ2-5; 11 nucleotides line up with TRBD2. The CDR3 has 16 amino acids. Trimming cost V 5 bases and J 12 bases; bases outside gene matches: 20. Per germline, CDR1 DFQATT and CDR2 SNEGSKA (reference sequence). The CDR3: CSALPLTSGTQETKYF. As DNA, the CDR3 is TGCAGTGCTCTACCCCTGACTAGCGGGACCCAAGAGACTAAGTACTTC.

This clonotype turned up a few times. This chain joins TRBV4-1 and TRBJ1-2, with 8 bases fitting TRBD1. This CDR3 is 16 amino acids long. Losses at the gene ends were 3 bases for V and 10 bases for J; bases not matched to a gene: 16. Germline values: CDR1 MGHRA, CDR2 YSYEKL. The CDR3 DNA is TGCGCCAGCAGCCAGAGGCAGGGGGCCTCGTCTGATGACTACACCTTC. Its translation is CASSQRQGASSDDYTF.

In regard to this clonotype: The CDR3 carries no conserved terminal phenylalanine or tryptophan, so it likely arises from a read error. It is unclear where the CDR3 begins or ends on the DNA, so no DNA is shown, and the CDR3 is as TCRdb lists it. The chain couples TRBV30 to TRBJ2-2; the table's D call, TRBD2, was not checked against the DNA. The CDR3 totals 16 residues, both ends included. Germline values: CDR1 GTSNPN, CDR2 SVGIG (reference sequence). CDR3 in amino acids: CAWSRLAGVVAGEMFY.

With respect to this clonotype: An end of the junction differs from the germline gene, which may be a read error. This chain uses TRBV10-3 with TRBJ2-1, with D perhaps given as TRBD1 or TRBD2 (5 bases each). CDR1 is ENHRY and CDR2 is SYGVKD in the germline V gene. This CDR3 region has 16 residues. This CDR3 reads CTISDPGAGSYNEQFF. As DNA, the CDR3 is TGTACCATCAGTGACCCCGGGGCAGGTTCCTACAACGAGCAGTTCTTC.

The gene calls are TRBV11-2 and TRBJ1-4; perhaps TRBD1 as D (5 bases). Germline V CDR1 and CDR2: SGHAT, FQNNGV. CDR3 length equals 13 residues. The germline V and J ends were trimmed by 10 bases and 12 bases, with 21 bases remaining between them. The CDR3 loop is CANSLDPVGELFF. CDR3 nucleotide sequence: TGTGCCAATAGCTTAGATCCCGTAGGGGAACTGTTTTTT.

With respect to this clonotype: Germline is not matched at one junction end, which may reflect a read error. V is TRBV6-5 and J is TRBJ1-3, with D unclear. The CDR3 sequence is 17 residues long. The germline V gene has CDR1 MNHEY and CDR2 SVGAGI. This CDR3 reads CASSYSYRATPGKTIYF. CDR3 DNA sequence: TGTGCCAGTAGTTACTCGTACAGAGCCACCCCTGGAAAGACCATATATTTT.

This clonotype was observed a few times. Possible read error: a much larger clone is one base away. CDR3 loop: CASSSQGITGELFF. The CDR3 DNA follows: TGCGCCAGCAGCTCTCAGGGTATCACCGGGGAGCTGTTTTTT. This chain links TRBV5-1 with TRBJ2-2; possibly TRBD1 for D (5 bases). The V gene's germline CDR1 is SGHRS and CDR2 YFSETQ. V gave up 3 bases and J gave up 4 bases, with 10 bases separating them. This CDR3 contains 14 residues. Full variable domain (outside the CDR3, taken from reference TRBV5-1 and TRBJ2-2): KAGVTQTPRYLIKTRGQQVTLSCSPISGHRSVSWYQQTPGQGLQFLFEYFSETQRNKGNFPGRFSGRQFSNSRSEMNVSTLELGDSALYLCASSSQGITGELFFGEGSRLTVL.

A note on this clonotype: It may be a read error: a sequence one base away is much more abundant. The chain combines TRBV10-3 with TRBJ2-1; D may be TRBD2 (5 bases). Deletions cut 6 bases from V and 1 base from J, with 16 bases between. The length of the CDR3 is 16 residues. Per the germline V gene, CDR1 is ENHRY and CDR2 is SYGVKD. CDR3 DNA: TGTGCCATCAGCCCGAGAGGGTCGGGATCCTACAATGAGCAGTTCTTC. It yields the protein CAISPRGSGSYNEQFF.

This clonotype was seen a single time. Its ends do not fully match the called genes, so a read error is possible. The V call is TRBV10-3, the J call TRBJ2-1; 10 nucleotides match TRBD2. This CDR3 has 18 amino acids. CDR1 ENHRY and CDR2 SYGVKD come from the germline V gene. CDR3 residues: CTISGGLAFSLGYNEQFF. The DNA of the CDR3 is TGTACCATCAGTGGGGGACTAGCGTTCTCCCTGGGGTACAATGAACAGTTCTTC.

Worth noting for this clonotype: A read error may be the cause here, since a much bigger clone is one base away. The chain uses TRBV20-1 and TRBJ2-7; 7 positions agree with TRBD1. The CDR3 totals 14 residues. The germline V gene encodes CDR1 DFQATT and CDR2 SNEGSKA (reference sequence). CDR3: CRARDSSSSYEQYF. The CDR3, as DNA: TGCAGAGCTAGGGACAGCTCATCCTCCTACGAGCAGTACTTC.

A word on this clonotype: The junction departs from the called germline gene at one end, perhaps through a read error. The gene calls are TRBV6-5 and TRBJ1-2; D gene ambiguous. The CDR3 is 12 residues long. Germline V CDR1 and CDR2: MNHEY, SVGAGI. CDR3 DNA: TGTGCCAGCCTGGAGGCGAACTTTGGCTACACCTTC. This codes for CASLEANFGYTF.

The chain joins TRBV6-1 to TRBJ2-6; perhaps TRBD2 as D (5 bases). V lost 9 bases and J 3 bases, leaving 9 bases between the germline ends. CDR3 length equals 13 residues. The germline V gene encodes CDR1 MNHNS and CDR2 SASEGT. This CDR3 is CASWEIGANVLTF. The CDR3 DNA sequence: TGTGCCAGTTGGGAGATTGGGGCCAACGTCCTGACTTTC.

Concerning this clonotype itself: The junction does not match germline at one end; this may be a read error. DNA for the CDR3: TGTGCCAGCAGTCACTCCCTCGGACTAGCGGGAGGTGCCTACGAACAGTACTTC. Translated, it gives CASSHSLGLAGGAYEQYF. The chain recombines TRBV12-3 or TRBV12-4 with TRBJ2-7, with TRBD2 identical over 14 bases. This CDR3 has 18 amino acids.